What follows describes a single T cell receptor (beta chain). Antigen specificity is unknown. The repertoire was sequenced with immunoSEQ multiplex PCR; TCRdb's copy has only in-frame clones and lacks some. Among over 30,000 clones, roughly two thirds were seen once, and the ten largest hold under 8%. The CDR3 covers 13 residues. V was pared by 5 bases and J by 2 bases, with 8 bases between. Germline loops: CDR1 LNHDA, CDR2 SQIVND (reference sequence). The data belong to a study of cytotoxic CD8 clonotypes in ibrutinib-treated CLL. Study background: Researchers reported over 9 relapsed/refractory and fewer than 16 treatment-naive patients, around 17 of them IGHV unmutated.

General observations from the study: There were few public clonotypes, and on treatment they contracted or stayed stable. Clonality (at baseline) was higher than in age-matched healthy donors and tracked circulating CD8+ T-cell counts.

The chain recombines TRBV19 with TRBJ2-3; D is unclear. The sample consisted of PBMCs, taken at disease progression, from a patient treated with ibrutinib. The origin of this receptor is a human donor with chronic lymphocytic leukemia. The CDR3 DNA follows: TGTGCCAGTAGTTCTGCCCTCACAGATACGCAGTATTTT. Amino acid sequence: CASSSALTDTQYF.